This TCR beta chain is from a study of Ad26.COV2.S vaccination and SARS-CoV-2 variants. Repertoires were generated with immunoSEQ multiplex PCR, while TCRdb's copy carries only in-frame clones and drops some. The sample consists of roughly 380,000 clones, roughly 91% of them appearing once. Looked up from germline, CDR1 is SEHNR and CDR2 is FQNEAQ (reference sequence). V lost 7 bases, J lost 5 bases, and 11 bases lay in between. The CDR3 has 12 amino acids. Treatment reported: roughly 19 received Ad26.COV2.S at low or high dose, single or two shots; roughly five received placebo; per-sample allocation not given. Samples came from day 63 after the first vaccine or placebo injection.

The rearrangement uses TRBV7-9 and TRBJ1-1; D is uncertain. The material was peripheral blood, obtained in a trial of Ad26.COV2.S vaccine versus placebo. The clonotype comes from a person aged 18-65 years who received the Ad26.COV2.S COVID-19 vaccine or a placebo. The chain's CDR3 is CASNLGSTEAFF. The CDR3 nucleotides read TGTGCCAGCAATTTGGGTTCGACTGAAGCTTTCTTT.